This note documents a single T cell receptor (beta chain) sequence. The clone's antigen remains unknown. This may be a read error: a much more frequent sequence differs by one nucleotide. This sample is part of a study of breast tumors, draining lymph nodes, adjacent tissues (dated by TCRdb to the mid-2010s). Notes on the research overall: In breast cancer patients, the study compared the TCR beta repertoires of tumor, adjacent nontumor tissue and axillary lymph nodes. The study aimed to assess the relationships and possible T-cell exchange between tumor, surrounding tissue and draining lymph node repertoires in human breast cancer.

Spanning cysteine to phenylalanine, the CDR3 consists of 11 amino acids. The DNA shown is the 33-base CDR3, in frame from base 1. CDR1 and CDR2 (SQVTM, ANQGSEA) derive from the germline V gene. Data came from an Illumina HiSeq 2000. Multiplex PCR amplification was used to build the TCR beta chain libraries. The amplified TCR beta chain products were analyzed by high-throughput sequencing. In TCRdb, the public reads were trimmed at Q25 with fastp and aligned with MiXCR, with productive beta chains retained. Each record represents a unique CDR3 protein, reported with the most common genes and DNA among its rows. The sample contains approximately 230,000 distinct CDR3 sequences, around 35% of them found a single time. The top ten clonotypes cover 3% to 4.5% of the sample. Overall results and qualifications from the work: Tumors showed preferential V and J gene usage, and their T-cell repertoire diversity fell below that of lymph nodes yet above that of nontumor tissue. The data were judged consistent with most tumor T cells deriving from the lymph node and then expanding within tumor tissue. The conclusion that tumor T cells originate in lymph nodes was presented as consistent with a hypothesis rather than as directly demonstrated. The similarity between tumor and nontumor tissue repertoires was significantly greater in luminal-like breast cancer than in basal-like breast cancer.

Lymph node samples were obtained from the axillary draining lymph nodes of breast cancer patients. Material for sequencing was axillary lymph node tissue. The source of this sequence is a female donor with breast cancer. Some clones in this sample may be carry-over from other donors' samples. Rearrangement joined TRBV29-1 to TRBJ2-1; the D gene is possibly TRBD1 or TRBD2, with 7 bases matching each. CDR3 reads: CSVDRGGEQSF. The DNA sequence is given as TGCAGCGTTGACAGGGGGGGTGAGCAGTCCTTC.